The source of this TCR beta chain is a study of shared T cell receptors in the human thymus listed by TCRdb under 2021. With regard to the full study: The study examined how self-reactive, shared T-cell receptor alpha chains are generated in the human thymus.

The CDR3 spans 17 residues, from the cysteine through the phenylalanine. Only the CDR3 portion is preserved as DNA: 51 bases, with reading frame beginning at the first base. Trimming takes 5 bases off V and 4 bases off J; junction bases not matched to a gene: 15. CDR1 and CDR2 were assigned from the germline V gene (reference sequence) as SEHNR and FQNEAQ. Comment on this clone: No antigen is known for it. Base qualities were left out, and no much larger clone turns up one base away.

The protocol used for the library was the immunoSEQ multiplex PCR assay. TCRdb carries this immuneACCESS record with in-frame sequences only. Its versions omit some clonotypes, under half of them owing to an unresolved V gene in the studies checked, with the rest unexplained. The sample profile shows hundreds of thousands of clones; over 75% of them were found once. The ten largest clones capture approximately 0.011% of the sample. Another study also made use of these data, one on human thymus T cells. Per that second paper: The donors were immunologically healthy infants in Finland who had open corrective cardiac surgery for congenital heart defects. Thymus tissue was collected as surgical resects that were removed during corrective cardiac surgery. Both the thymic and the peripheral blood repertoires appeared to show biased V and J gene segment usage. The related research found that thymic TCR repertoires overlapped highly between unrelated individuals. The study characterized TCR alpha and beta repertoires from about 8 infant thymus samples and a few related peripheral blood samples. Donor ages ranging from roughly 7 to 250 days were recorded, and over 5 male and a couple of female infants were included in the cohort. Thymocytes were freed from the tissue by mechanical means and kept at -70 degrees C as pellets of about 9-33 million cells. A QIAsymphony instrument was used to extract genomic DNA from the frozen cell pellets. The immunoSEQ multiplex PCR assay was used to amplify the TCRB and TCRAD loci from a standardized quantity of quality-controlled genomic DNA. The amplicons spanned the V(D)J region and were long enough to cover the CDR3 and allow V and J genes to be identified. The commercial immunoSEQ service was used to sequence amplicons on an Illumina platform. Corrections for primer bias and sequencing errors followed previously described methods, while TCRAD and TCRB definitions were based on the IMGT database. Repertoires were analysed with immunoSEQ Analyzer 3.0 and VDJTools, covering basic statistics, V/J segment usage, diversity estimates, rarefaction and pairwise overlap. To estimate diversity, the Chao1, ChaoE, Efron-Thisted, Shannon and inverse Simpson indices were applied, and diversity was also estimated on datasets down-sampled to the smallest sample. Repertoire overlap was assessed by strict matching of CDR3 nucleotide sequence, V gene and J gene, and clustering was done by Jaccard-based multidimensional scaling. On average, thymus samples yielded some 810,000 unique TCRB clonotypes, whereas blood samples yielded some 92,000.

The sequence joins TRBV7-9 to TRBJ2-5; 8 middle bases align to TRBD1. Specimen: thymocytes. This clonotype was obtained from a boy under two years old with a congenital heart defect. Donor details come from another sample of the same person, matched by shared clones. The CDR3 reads CASSQPRVTGGRETQYF. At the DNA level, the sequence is TGTGCCAGCAGCCAACCCAGGGTTACAGGGGGTCGAGAGACCCAGTACTTC. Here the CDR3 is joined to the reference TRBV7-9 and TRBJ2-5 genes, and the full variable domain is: DTGVSQNPRHKITKRGQNVTFRCDPISEHNRLYWYRQTLGQGPEFLTYFQNEAQLEKSRLLSDRFSAERPKGSFSTLEIQRTEQGDSAMYLCASSQPRVTGGRETQYFGPGTRLLVL.